The next 15 T cell receptor beta chains were all read from a single sample in a study of blood T cell repertoires in COVID-19. Sequencing used immunoSEQ multiplex PCR; TCRdb keeps in-frame clones, though not all of them. The sample yields about 220,000 clones, approximately 83% seen once. Sequencing input: peripheral blood. These receptors originate from a woman aged 30 to 39 who had recovered from COVID-19.

This clone showed up just once. The chain uses TRBV4-1 and TRBJ1-2, with D possibly matching TRBD1 (5 bases). The V end was cut by 3 bases, the J end by 7 bases, with 21 bases between. CDR3 length equals 16 residues. In germline, CDR1 is MGHRA, CDR2 YSYEKL. The CDR3 is CASSHPLSRRGVGYTF. In DNA form, the CDR3 reads TGCGCCAGCAGCCACCCACTATCAAGACGGGGGGTTGGCTACACCTTC.

This clone came up a few times. The V gene is TRBV2, the J gene TRBJ2-5; D is perhaps TRBD1 (6 bases). With 7 bases removed from V and 3 bases from J, the gap between germline ends came to 6 bases. This CDR3 contains 11 residues. Germline V gene data show CDR1 as SNHLY and CDR2 as FYNNEI. CDR3 amino acids: CASKGEETQYF. DNA of the CDR3: TGTGCCAGCAAGGGGGAAGAGACCCAGTACTTC.

This chain connects TRBV5-4 to TRBJ2-7, with TRBD2 matching 8 bases. This CDR3 contains 15 residues. Losses at the gene ends were 4 bases for V and 4 bases for J; bases not matched to a gene: 10. The germline CDR1 and CDR2 sequences are SGHNT and YYREEE (reference sequence). CDR3 DNA: TGTGCCAGCAGCCCGGATGGTCGGGGGGGTTACGAGCAGTACTTC. Protein sequence: CASSPDGRGGYEQYF.

This clone appeared a single time. The gene calls are TRBV15 and TRBJ2-3; tentative D call: TRBD2 (7 bases). Trimming cost V 0 bases and J 4 bases, with 20 bases left between them. This CDR3 is built from 18 residues. Per the germline V gene, CDR1 is LNHNV and CDR2 is YYDKDF (reference sequence). The CDR3 loop is CATSRDRQAGDRADTQYF. The CDR3 DNA is TGTGCCACCAGCAGAGATCGACAGGCGGGGGATCGGGCAGATACGCAGTATTTT.

The chain combines TRBV5-4 with TRBJ1-2, with 10 bases identical to TRBD1. The length of the CDR3 is 14 residues. CDR1 and CDR2 (germline): SGHNT, YYREEE (reference sequence). V gave up 4 bases and J gave up 4 bases; unmatched junction bases: 4. CDR3 amino acids: CASSRDRGAYGYTF. The CDR3 coding sequence is TGTGCCAGCAGCAGGGACAGGGGAGCCTATGGCTACACCTTC.

The rearrangement links TRBV25-1 to TRBJ1-1, with 8 bases identical to TRBD1. The CDR3 has 15 residues. Germline CDR1 MGHDK, CDR2 SYGVNS. The V gene end was trimmed by 4 bases and the J gene end by 5 bases; junction bases not matched to a gene: 9. CDR3 protein: CASSVLTGGGTEAFF. The CDR3 DNA reads as TGTGCCAGCAGTGTACTCACAGGGGGGGGGACTGAAGCTTTCTTT.

V and J are TRBV11-2 and TRBJ1-3, with D possibly matching TRBD1 (6 bases). V lost 5 bases and J lost 6, with 23 bases in between. The CDR3 is 17 amino acids. Germline values: CDR1 SGHAT, CDR2 FQNNGV. CDR3 nucleotides: TGTGCCAGCAGCCCCCTCAGGGGTCAGGGAAGGTTAAACACCATATATTTT. Translation: CASSPLRGQGRLNTIYF.

The J gene is TRBJ1-1, the V gene TRBV6-5; D possibly corresponds to TRBD1 (5 bases). This CDR3 comprises 12 residues. Looked up from germline, CDR1 is MNHEY and CDR2 is SVGAGI. Trimming took off 2 bases at V and 5 bases at J, with 6 bases between the two ends. CDR3 sequence (DNA): TGTGCCAGCAGTTACGGGGGGACTGAAGCTTTCTTT. This translates into CASSYGGTEAFF.

This clone was recorded only once. V is TRBV24-1 and J is TRBJ2-7, with D perhaps TRBD1 (6 bases). CDR3 size: 13 residues. Germline CDR1 KGHDR, CDR2 SFDVKD. The germline V and J ends were trimmed by 9 bases and 0 bases, with 11 bases remaining between them. CDR3 in DNA: TGTGCCACCGAAAGGGACACCTCCTACGAGCAGTACTTC. This codes for CATERDTSYEQYF.

CDR3 sequence: CASSLRGGADYGYTF. For the CDR3, the DNA is TGCGCCAGCAGCCTAAGGGGGGGCGCTGACTATGGCTACACCTTC. This rearrangement joins TRBV4-3 to TRBJ1-2; weak D call: TRBD1 (6 bases). The CDR3 consists of 15 residues. V lost 4 bases and J lost 3, with 15 bases in between. CDR1 is LGHNA and CDR2 is YSLEER in the germline V gene.

The rearrangement links TRBV27 to TRBJ2-7; D unresolved. The ends were cut back, 7 bases at V and 7 bases at J, with 11 bases in the middle. Germline CDR1 MNHEY, CDR2 SMNVEV (reference sequence). The CDR3 covers 11 residues. CDR3 residues: CASKDLREQYF. CDR3 in DNA: TGTGCCAGCAAAGACTTGCGGGAGCAGTACTTC.

This clone was counted ten times or more. V gene TRBV6-4 combines with J gene TRBJ2-3; TRBD2 matches 7 bases. This CDR3 has 13 amino acids. J was trimmed by 6 bases and V by 5 bases; bases with no gene match: 5. CDR1 is MRHNA, CDR2 SNTAGT, per germline. Here the CDR3 DNA reads TGTGCCAGCAGTCGCACTAGCGAGGATACGCAGTATTTT. Protein sequence: CASSRTSEDTQYF.

The gene calls are TRBV4-1 and TRBJ2-7; 8 bases line up with TRBD1. The germline V gene has CDR1 MGHRA and CDR2 YSYEKL. This CDR3 has 14 amino acids. J lost 4 bases, V lost 3 bases, and 5 bases had no gene match. CDR3 nucleotides: TGCGCCAGCAGCCAGGGGACAGGCCCTTACGAGCAGTACTTC. This sequence encodes CASSQGTGPYEQYF.

The V and J genes are TRBV2 and TRBJ1-2; D gene unclear. The CDR3 loop spans 12 amino acids. V lost 6 bases to trimming and J lost 7 bases, with 12 bases between them. The V gene's germline CDR1 is SNHLY and CDR2 FYNNEI. As DNA, the CDR3 is TGTGCCAGCAGCCCCGGGGTAGGTGGCTACACCTTC. Residues: CASSPGVGGYTF.

This chain links TRBV5-5 with TRBJ2-3; 14 bases are shared with TRBD2. Trimming removed 3 bases from V and 1 base from J; junction bases left unmatched: 13. CDR1 SGHKS and CDR2 YYEKEE come from the germline V gene (reference sequence). The CDR3 has 20 residues. The DNA of the CDR3 is TGTGCCAGCAGCTACCAGACTAGCGGGGGGGCCCACCTGGGCACAGATACGCAGTATTTT. This gives the protein CASSYQTSGGAHLGTDTQYF.